This T cell receptor (beta chain) was found in a study of cytomegalovirus exposure and HLA in healthy donors. Study outcomes and limitations: Subsequent analysis revealed that first-cohort TCR clusters tended to co-occur in the roughly 120 validation repertoires. Reports showed the classifier diagnosing cytomegalovirus status with high specificity and sensitivity.

Worth noting for this clone: Antigen specificity is unknown.

Clones were sequenced by immunoSEQ multiplex PCR, and TCRdb holds only the in-frame ones, with some missing. The sample yields fewer than 300,000 clones, around 87% seen once. The CDR3 is 13 amino acids. Per the germline V gene, CDR1 is SGDLS and CDR2 is YYNGEE. Trimming removed 4 bases from V and 7 bases from J, with 12 bases in between. V and J are TRBV9 and TRBJ2-1; no clear D. This clonotype was sampled from a woman aged 18-29 years in good health and CMV-seronegative. Input material: PBMCs. Written as DNA, the CDR3 is TGTGCCAGCAGCTCACGCACCGGGAATGAGCAGTTCTTC. It specifies CASSSRTGNEQFF.